Included here is one T cell receptor beta chain sequence, with context. Antigen unknown. Trimming took 5 bases from V and 3 from J, leaving 17 bases between them. The CDR3 has 15 residues. Looked up from germline, CDR1 is DFQATT and CDR2 is SNEGSKA (reference sequence). These data come from a study of regulatory T cells in long-lasting Graves disease. Study results and limitations: There were preferences for TRBV28, TRBJ1-2 and TRBJ2-5 in persistent disease. Thyroid tissue went unstudied; only peripheral blood was examined.

Researchers made TCR beta libraries by using iRepertoire HTBI primers and running Arm-PCR on CDR3 regions. TCRdb re-called the multiplex PCR reads with MiXCR, one entry per CDR3 protein. The sample carries about 660,000 distinct CDR3 sequences, around 30% recorded once. The time point denotes: persistent/refractory GD, antithyroid drugs over 5 years with positive TRAb. There was RNA extracted from PBMCs, and the TCR library was made from it. American Thyroid Association guidelines were used to diagnose Graves' disease. V usage is TRBV20-1 and J usage is TRBJ1-5; D unresolved. The source material was peripheral blood mononuclear cells (PBMCs), sampled when the disease was refractory, from a patient treated with antithyroid drugs. The receptor was isolated from a female donor with Graves disease. In DNA, the CDR3 is TGCAGTGCTCGCTCGCGGGGAACCCACAATCAGCCCCAGCATTTT. The encoded protein is CSARSRGTHNQPQHF.